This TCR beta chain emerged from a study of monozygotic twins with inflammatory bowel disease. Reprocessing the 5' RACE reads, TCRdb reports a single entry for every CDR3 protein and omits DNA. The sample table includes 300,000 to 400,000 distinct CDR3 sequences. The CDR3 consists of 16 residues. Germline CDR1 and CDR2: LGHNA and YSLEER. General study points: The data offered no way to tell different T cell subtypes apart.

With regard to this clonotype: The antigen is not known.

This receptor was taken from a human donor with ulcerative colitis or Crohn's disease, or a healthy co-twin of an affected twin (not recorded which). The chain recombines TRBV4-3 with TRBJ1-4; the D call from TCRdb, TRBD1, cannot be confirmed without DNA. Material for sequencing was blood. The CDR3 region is CASSQEYLGVGEKLFF.